What follows are 29 T cell receptor beta chains derived from one specimen sequenced in a study of blood T cell repertoires in COVID-19. Method: immunoSEQ multiplex PCR; TCRdb's copy keeps in-frame clones and lacks some. There are about 250,000 clones in the sample; 80% to 90% occur only once, and less than 4% lies in the top ten. The sequencing sample was made of PBMCs or T cells enriched from blood (not recorded which). These receptors originate from a woman between 40 and 50 years old who had been exposed to COVID-19.

As concerns this clone: Additional DNA sequences in this sample encode the identical CDR3. V usage is TRBV9 and J usage is TRBJ1-6; tentative D call: TRBD1 (5 bases). The V end lost 0 bases, the J end lost 7 bases, and 11 bases lay between the germline ends. The V gene's germline CDR1 is SGDLS and CDR2 YYNGEE. The CDR3 is made up of 15 amino acids. In DNA, the CDR3 is TGTGCCAGCAGCGTAGTGGGGGGGGACAATTCACCCCTCCACTTT. Protein product: CASSVVGGDNSPLHF.

The rearrangement uses TRBV4-2 and TRBJ1-3; D gene ambiguous. V lost 4 bases and J lost 0, with 13 bases in between. The CDR3 is 16 residues long. Germline V CDR1 and CDR2: LGHNA, YNFKEQ. CDR3 sequence reads: CASSRGGSHSGNTIYF. The DNA of the CDR3 is TGTGCCAGCAGCCGAGGAGGCAGCCACTCTGGAAACACCATATATTTT.

The gene calls are TRBV5-1 and TRBJ1-2; 10 bases fit TRBD1. This CDR3 spans 14 amino acids. The V and J ends lost 0 bases and 6 bases, in that order; junction bases with no gene match: 2. The germline CDR1 and CDR2 sequences are SGHRS and YFSETQ. CDR3 coding DNA: TGCGCCAGCAGCTTGGGGGGACAGGGGAATGGCTACACCTTC. Protein: CASSLGGQGNGYTF.

A single count supports this clone. J is TRBJ1-5 and V is TRBV7-2; 9 nucleotides line up with TRBD1. Trimming at V came to 4 bases and at J to 7 bases, leaving 11 bases not matched to a gene. Looked up from germline, CDR1 is SGHTA and CDR2 is FQGNSA. There are 16 residues in the CDR3. CDR3 bases: TGTGCCAGCAGCTCTACCGGGACAGGGACTGGACAGCCCCAGCATTTT. Protein: CASSSTGTGTGQPQHF.

This clone occurred once. This chain links TRBV27 with TRBJ1-2; D is undetermined. Trimming stripped 0 bases from V and 6 bases from J, with 11 bases between. The V gene's germline CDR1 is MNHEY and CDR2 SMNVEV (reference sequence). The CDR3 has 14 residues. CDR3 amino acids: CASSLSEGRDGYTF. The CDR3 DNA follows: TGTGCCAGCAGTTTATCGGAAGGGAGGGATGGCTACACCTTC.

The chain recombines TRBV4-1 with TRBJ1-5, with TRBD1 matching over 7 bases. The germline V gene has CDR1 MGHRA and CDR2 YSYEKL. Trimming took 2 bases from V and 5 from J; bases not matched to a gene: 6. This CDR3 contains 15 residues. The CDR3 protein is CASSQQTGSHQPQHF. The CDR3 region has the DNA TGCGCCAGCAGCCAACAGACAGGGTCCCATCAGCCCCAGCATTTT.

The chain employs TRBV6-2 or TRBV6-3 and TRBJ2-1; a weak D match, TRBD2 (6 bases). Trimming left V 8 bases short and J 3 bases short, with 14 bases between. Germline V gives CDR1 MNHEY, CDR2 SVGEGT. CDR3 length: 14 residues. CDR3 nucleotides: TGTGCCAGCCGCCCCCGGGACTTCTACAATGAGCAGTTCTTC. It encodes CASRPRDFYNEQFF.

This chain connects TRBV7-2 to TRBJ2-5; weak D call: TRBD1 (5 bases). The CDR3 covers 15 residues. CDR1 and CDR2 from the germline V gene are SGHTA and FQGNSA. Trimming shortened V by 6 bases and J by 5 bases, and 19 bases separated the two germline ends. This CDR3 is CASSSDSGFGETQYF. CDR3 bases: TGTGCCAGCAGTTCGGATTCAGGGTTTGGGGAGACCCAGTACTTC.

The V and J genes are TRBV6-5 and TRBJ1-5, with 7 bases aligning to TRBD1. Per germline, CDR1 MNHEY and CDR2 SVGAGI. J lost 4 bases, V lost 10 bases, and 4 bases had no gene match. CDR3 length: 12 residues. CDR3 sequence (DNA): TGTGCCACGGGACAGCGGAATCAGCCCCAGCATTTT. Encoded protein: CATGQRNQPQHF.

In its sample, this clone was seen a few times. V gene TRBV5-4 combines with J gene TRBJ2-7; 10 bases are shared with TRBD2. Germline V gene data show CDR1 as SGHNT and CDR2 as YYREEE (reference sequence). V shed 3 bases, J shed 6 bases, and the junction held 9 bases outside the gene matches. CDR3 size: 15 residues. CDR3 DNA sequence: TGTGCCAGCAGCTCCCCTAGCGGGGGAAGGGCCGAGCAGTACTTC. It codes for CASSSPSGGRAEQYF.

This clone has just a few counts. This chain links TRBV4-2 with TRBJ2-7; D is unclear. Germline CDR1 is LGHNA and CDR2 is YNFKEQ. The CDR3 has 12 residues. With 1 base removed from V and 3 bases from J, the gap between germline ends came to 4 bases. The CDR3 here is CASSQVNYEQYF. The CDR3 nucleotides read TGTGCCAGCAGCCAAGTTAACTACGAGCAGTACTTC.

The chain has TRBV7-2 and TRBJ2-7, with 14 bases lining up with TRBD2. The CDR3 contains 17 residues. Germline loops: CDR1 SGHTA, CDR2 FQGNSA. V was pared by 5 bases and J by 0 bases, with 6 bases of the junction left unmatched. The CDR3, as DNA: TGTGCCAGCAGCCCTCCGGGACTAGCGGGGGCCTCCTACGAGCAGTACTTC. This sequence encodes CASSPPGLAGASYEQYF.

The genes are TRBV6-5 and TRBJ2-5, with 10 bases lining up with TRBD2. The trim removed 5 bases at V and 2 bases at J, leaving 5 bases unmatched. There are 15 residues in the CDR3. Germline-derived CDR1 and CDR2 are MNHEY and SVGAGI. The CDR3 DNA reads as TGTGCCAGCAGTCGTAGCGGGGGGACACAAGAGACCCAGTACTTC. It codes for CASSRSGGTQETQYF.

The V and J genes are TRBV9 and TRBJ1-1; TRBD1 matches 11 bases. Germline CDR1 reads SGDLS; CDR2 reads YYNGEE. Trimming took 2 bases from V and 2 from J; bases not matched to a gene: 2. This CDR3 region has 15 residues. The CDR3 coding sequence is TGTGCCAGCAGCGTCGGGACAGGGGGAAACACTGAAGCTTTCTTT. Translated, it gives CASSVGTGGNTEAFF.

V usage is TRBV27 and J usage is TRBJ1-4; a possible D gene is TRBD1 (6 bases). V dropped 5 bases and J dropped 7 bases, with 11 bases sitting between them. Per germline, CDR1 MNHEY and CDR2 SMNVEV (reference sequence). CDR3 length: 13 residues. This chain's CDR3 is CASSPDRLEKLFF. CDR3 DNA sequence: TGTGCCAGCAGTCCTGACAGGCTTGAAAAACTGTTTTTT.

This chain uses TRBV5-8 with TRBJ1-3, with D hard to call. V lost 0 bases, J lost 2 bases, and 12 bases lay in between. The CDR3 runs 16 residues. Germline V gene sequence: CDR1 SGHTS, CDR2 YDEGEE. The CDR3: CASSLGPPGTGNTIYF. The CDR3, as DNA: TGTGCCAGCAGCTTGGGGCCCCCCGGGACTGGAAACACCATATATTTT.

This clone came up once. DNA for the CDR3: TGTGCCAGCACCTGGAGTGGTGATGGGAACACTGAAGCTTTCTTT. It yields the protein CASTWSGDGNTEAFF. V gene TRBV5-4 combines with J gene TRBJ1-1; no firm D call. Germline CDR1 reads SGHNT; CDR2 reads YYREEE (reference sequence). Deletions cut 6 bases from V and 1 base from J, with 16 bases between. The CDR3 spans 15 residues.

This chain connects TRBV18 to TRBJ1-5, with D perhaps matching TRBD1 (5 bases). There are 15 residues in the CDR3. Germline CDR1 and CDR2: KGHSH and LQKENI. The V and J ends lost 3 bases and 0 bases respectively, with 9 bases between them. In DNA form, the CDR3 reads TGTGCCAGCTCACCTGCTCAGGGTAGCAATCAGCCCCAGCATTTT. It encodes CASSPAQGSNQPQHF.

V gene TRBV11-3 combines with J gene TRBJ2-4, with 10 bases fitting TRBD2. Germline CDR1 reads SGHNT; CDR2 reads YENEEA. The trim removed 1 base at V and 3 bases at J, leaving 6 bases unmatched. The CDR3 loop spans 17 amino acids. This CDR3 is CASSLVGSSGGKNIQYF. For the CDR3, the DNA is TGTGCCAGCAGCTTAGTCGGATCTAGCGGGGGCAAAAACATTCAGTACTTC.

V usage is TRBV28 and J usage is TRBJ2-3, with a tentative D call TRBD1 (6 bases). The CDR3 is 14 amino acids. Germline V CDR1 and CDR2: MDHEN, SYDVKM. Trimming left V 5 bases short and J 1 base short, with 10 bases between. The CDR3 nucleotides are TGTGCCAGCAGTCCTCGGACAGGCACAGATACGCAGTATTTT. Translation: CASSPRTGTDTQYF. Supplemented by reference TRBV28 and TRBJ2-3, the full variable domain reads DVKVTQSSRYLVKRTGEKVFLECVQDMDHENMFWYRQDPGLGLRLIYFSYDVKMKEKGDIPEGYSVSREKKERFSLILESASTNQTSMYLCASSPRTGTDTQYFGPGTRLTVL.

The V and J genes are TRBV9 and TRBJ1-2; D remains ambiguous. Germline V lookup: CDR1 SGDLS, CDR2 YYNGEE. The V end was cut by 3 bases, the J end by 3 bases, with 12 bases between. The CDR3 is 14 residues long. The CDR3 nucleotides are TGTGCCAGCAGCGCGGGAAACCGATACTATGGCTACACCTTC. Translating it yields CASSAGNRYYGYTF.

This sequence joins TRBV10-3 and TRBJ1-6; TRBD1 agrees at 8 bases. The germline V gene encodes CDR1 ENHRY and CDR2 SYGVKD. Losses at the gene ends were 6 bases for V and 6 bases for J; bases not matched to a gene: 4. CDR3 length: 14 amino acids. This chain's CDR3 is CAIRTGTGNSPLHF. DNA of the CDR3: TGTGCCATCAGGACCGGGACAGGTAATTCACCCCTCCACTTT.

The chain uses TRBV30 and TRBJ1-4; D unresolved. The CDR3 runs to 12 residues. The ends were cut back, 2 bases at V and 13 bases at J, with 14 bases in the middle. Per germline, CDR1 GTSNPN and CDR2 SVGIG (reference sequence). As DNA, the CDR3 is TGTGCCTGGAGTCCAACCGCGGGCGTACTGTTTTTT. Translation: CAWSPTAGVLFF. The variable domain in full, with the rest retrieved from reference TRBV30 and TRBJ1-4, is SQTIHQWPATLVQPVGSPLSLECTVEGTSNPNLYWYRQAAGRGLQLLFYSVGIGQISSEVPQNLSASRPQDRQFILSSKKLLLSDSGFYLCAWSPTAGVLFFGSGTQLSVL.

The chain recombines TRBV5-4 with TRBJ1-2, with D possibly being TRBD1 (5 bases). The V gene lost 4 bases and the J gene lost 4 bases, with 8 bases spanning the gap. CDR1 is SGHNT and CDR2 is YYREEE in the germline V gene (reference sequence). The CDR3 has 12 amino acids. This CDR3 is CASSLTGYGYTF. CDR3 DNA: TGTGCCAGCAGCCTCACAGGCTATGGCTACACCTTC.

The chain employs TRBV6-7 and TRBJ2-7; no reliable D call. TRBV6-7 is an ORF, and what it does is uncertain. This CDR3 contains 14 residues. Trimming removed 0 bases from V and 3 bases from J, with 9 bases in between. Here the CDR3 DNA reads TGTGCCAGCAGTTACTCCAGATCCCTCTACGAGCAGTACTTC. Its protein product is CASSYSRSLYEQYF.

The V call is TRBV7-2, the J call TRBJ2-2, with D maybe TRBD2 (6 bases). The CDR3 consists of 16 residues. V was cut by 4 bases and J by 1 base, with 13 bases left in between. CDR1 SGHTA and CDR2 FQGNSA come from the germline V gene. The CDR3 is CASSSNHGGNTGELFF. As DNA, the CDR3 is TGTGCCAGCAGCTCAAACCACGGGGGGAACACCGGGGAGCTGTTTTTT.

The chain recombines TRBV7-8 with TRBJ1-1; 9 bases are shared with TRBD1. Germline assignment: CDR1 SGHVS and CDR2 FQNEAQ. The CDR3 extends over 15 amino acids. Losses at the gene ends were 5 bases for V and 0 bases for J; bases not matched to a gene: 4. CDR3 protein: CASSQRTGVNTEAFF. The CDR3 bases are TGTGCCAGCAGCCAACGGACAGGGGTGAACACTGAAGCTTTCTTT.

The chain uses TRBV28 and TRBJ1-2; possibly TRBD1 for D (6 bases). CDR1 is MDHEN and CDR2 is SYDVKM in the germline V gene. The CDR3 sequence is 13 residues long. V lost 8 bases, J lost 3 bases, and 13 bases lay in between. The CDR3 protein is CASWNRDDYGYTF. The CDR3 DNA reads as TGTGCCAGCTGGAACAGGGATGACTATGGCTACACCTTC.

This clone has a single count. This chain connects TRBV7-3 to TRBJ2-3; 10 bases match TRBD2. CDR1 SGHTA and CDR2 FQGTGA come from the germline V gene. After removal of 5 bases from V and 4 bases from J, the junction contained 3 bases not matched to a gene. The CDR3 sequence is 14 residues long. CDR3 nucleotide sequence: TGTGCCAGCAGCCCAGGGACTAGCGCAGATACGCAGTATTTT. As protein: CASSPGTSADTQYF.